This note documents a single T cell receptor beta chain sequence. Its antigen is still unknown. Nothing much larger sits one base from this clone, and base qualities are not available. This sample was taken from a study of T cell responses to AZD1222 COVID-19 vaccine (dated by TCRdb to the early 2020s). In terms of the full investigation: Because spike-specific TCR depth and breadth did not differ between the two schedules, AZD1222 recipients who got a second dose at roughly 4 weeks were pooled with those who got a second dose at roughly 12 weeks. A total of just over 230 trial participants underwent TCR sequencing, of whom nearly 210 had received two doses of AZD1222 and 26 had received two doses of the MenACWY control vaccine. Enrollment into the trials was organized by age into subgroups of 18-55, 56-69 and 70-plus years, and those subgroups contained roughly 140, 27 and 60 TCR-sequenced participants, respectively. On the study overall, not on this receptor specifically: Conclusions about previously exposed vaccinees are limited, since just five or six AZD1222 recipients were seropositive for SARS-CoV-2 at baseline. Participants were mostly white British, with more females than males. The authors suggested clonal diversity may have been underestimated. In the small 56-69-year group, the increase in depth fell short of significance, most likely because of low power. A significant rise in spike-specific TCR breadth and depth was observed after two AZD1222 doses relative to day 0 and relative to MenACWY recipients. Because no day 14 peak-response samples were available, the repertoires could be characterized only after the peak T cell response. Epitopes outside the regions mutated in the B.1.351 and B.1.1.7 variants were reportedly recognized by nearly half of the unique spike-specific TCRs. The vaccine-associated CD4 TCRs covered the entire spike protein, and the dominant responses fell in regions 160-218 and 743-854.

What the time point label conveys for this sample: baseline before first vaccination. The vaccinee samples were drawn from two UK trials, COV001 and COV002, one of which was a single-blind randomized controlled phase 2/3 trial testing AZD1222 (ChAdOx1 nCoV-19) in healthy adults. For TCRbeta chain sequencing, PBMC samples from trial participants were taken at day 0 and at day 28 after the second dose. The CDR3 regions of human TCRbeta chains were analyzed by immunosequencing. Under the source paper's analysis protocol: TCRs in the repertoires were matched against a reference library of SARS-CoV-2-specific TCRs that had been generated with the MIRA antigen-specificity platform. Breadth was defined as the fraction of unique TCRs that were SARS-CoV-2-associated, and depth was defined as the fraction of total T cells that were SARS-CoV-2-associated. Using the MIRA data, every spike-specific TCR was mapped to the spike region that the TCR reacted to and assigned to either a CD4 or a CD8 class. Log10-transformed breadth and depth values were compared by one-way ANOVA with Sidak's multiple comparisons tests. TCRdb holds this immuneACCESS table with in-frame rearrangements only. Some clones are missing; in checked studies, unresolved V genes explain under half, and the rest has no known cause. D and trimming were read from the DNA, whereas the V and J calls and clone size are those reported in that table. A total of under 55,000 clones appear in this sample, about 80% of them only once. Of the sample, roughly 10% falls within the top ten clones.

The sequences come from peripheral blood, collected on day 0 of AZD1222 vaccination. This clonotype was obtained from an adult in good health.

This receptor has the CDR3 CASSQAGLAEYNEQFF. The DNA sequence follows: TGCGCCAGCAGCCAAGCGGGACTAGCGGAGTACAATGAGCAGTTCTTC. This chain is built from TRBV4-1 and TRBJ2-1, and 11 bases in between align with TRBD2. Clipping removes 1 base from V and 4 bases from J, with 3 as the unmatched junction base count. The CDR3 runs 16 residues from the cysteine to the phenylalanine. The CDR3 DNA has 48 bases and is translated from base 1. CDR1 MGHRA and CDR2 YSYEKL are derived from the germline V gene.